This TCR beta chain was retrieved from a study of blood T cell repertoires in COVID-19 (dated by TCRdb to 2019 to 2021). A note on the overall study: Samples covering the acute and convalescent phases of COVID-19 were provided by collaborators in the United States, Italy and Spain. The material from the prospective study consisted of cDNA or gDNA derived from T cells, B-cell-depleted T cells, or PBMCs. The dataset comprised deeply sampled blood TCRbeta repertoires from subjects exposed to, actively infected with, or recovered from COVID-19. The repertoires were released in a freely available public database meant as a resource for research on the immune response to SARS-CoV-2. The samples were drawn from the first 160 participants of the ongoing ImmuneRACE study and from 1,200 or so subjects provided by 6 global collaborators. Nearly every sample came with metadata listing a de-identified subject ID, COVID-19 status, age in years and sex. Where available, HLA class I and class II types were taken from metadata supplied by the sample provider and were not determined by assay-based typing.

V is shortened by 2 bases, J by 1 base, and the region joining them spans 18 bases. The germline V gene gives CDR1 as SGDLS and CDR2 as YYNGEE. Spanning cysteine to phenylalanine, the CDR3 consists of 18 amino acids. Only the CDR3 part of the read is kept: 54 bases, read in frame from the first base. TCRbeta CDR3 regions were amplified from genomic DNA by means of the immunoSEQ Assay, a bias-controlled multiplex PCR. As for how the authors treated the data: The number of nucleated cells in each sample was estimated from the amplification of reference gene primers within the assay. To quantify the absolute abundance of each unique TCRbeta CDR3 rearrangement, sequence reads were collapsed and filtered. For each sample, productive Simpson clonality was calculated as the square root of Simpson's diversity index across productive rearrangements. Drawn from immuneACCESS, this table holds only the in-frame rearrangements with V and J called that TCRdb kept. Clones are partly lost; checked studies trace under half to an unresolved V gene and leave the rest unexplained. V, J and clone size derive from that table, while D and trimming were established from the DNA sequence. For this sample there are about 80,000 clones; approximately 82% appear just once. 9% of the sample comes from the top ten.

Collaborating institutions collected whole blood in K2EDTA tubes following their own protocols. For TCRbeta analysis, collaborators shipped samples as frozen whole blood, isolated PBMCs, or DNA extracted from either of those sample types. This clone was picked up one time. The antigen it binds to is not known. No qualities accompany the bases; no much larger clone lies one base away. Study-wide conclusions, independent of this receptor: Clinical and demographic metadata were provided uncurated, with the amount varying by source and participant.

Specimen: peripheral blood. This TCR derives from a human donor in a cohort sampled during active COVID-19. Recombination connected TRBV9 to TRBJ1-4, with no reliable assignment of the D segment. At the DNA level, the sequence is TGTGCCAGCAGCGTGGAGGCCGCCCAGCGGGGAACTAATGAAAAACTGTTTTTT. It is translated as CASSVEAAQRGTNEKLFF.